The text below deals with one TCR beta chain. The record originates from a study of CD8 T cells in Susac syndrome. Multiple sclerosis controls were treatment-naive patients with stable or active relapsing-remitting disease. RNA totalling roughly 0.45 to 1 ug underwent reverse transcription with random hexamers. The authors amplified TCR beta CDR3 across 54 Vbeta and 13 Jbeta using immunoSEQ multiplex PCR. TCRdb re-analysed the immunoSEQ multiplex PCR reads in MiXCR, keeping a single row per CDR3 protein. The table shows 200,000 to 250,000 distinct CDR3 sequences, with 90% to 95% occurring only once. The source material was CD8+ T cells from PBMCs. The origin of this receptor is a human donor with multiple sclerosis.

Written as DNA, the CDR3 is TGTGCCAGCAGCTGGCGGGGGGGGCACTACGAGCAGTACTTC. Its protein is CASSWRGGHYEQYF. This chain links TRBV13 with TRBJ2-7; 9 bases agree with TRBD2. J was trimmed by 3 bases and V by 4 bases; bases with no gene match: 4. Germline CDR1 and CDR2: PRHDT and FYEKMQ (reference sequence). The CDR3 is 14 amino acids.